One and the same sample provided the 10 T cell receptor beta chains below, sequenced in a study of brain T cells in children with intractable seizures. Sequencing was performed with immunoSEQ multiplex PCR; in TCRdb, only in-frame clones are kept and a portion is missing. The repertoire includes fewer than 50,000 clones, approximately 90% of them detected once, and 5% to 7.5% sits in the top ten. Source: peripheral blood, taken at surgery. These receptors all stem from a girl aged 2-9 years with tuberous sclerosis and intractable seizures.

The rearrangement links TRBV5-1 to TRBJ2-5, with D unresolved. The CDR3 length is 12 residues. The ends were cut back, 2 bases at V and 2 bases at J, with 4 bases in the middle. Germline CDR1 is SGHRS and CDR2 is YFSETQ. The CDR3 nucleotides are TGCGCCAGCAGCTTCGGACAAGAGACCCAGTACTTC. It specifies CASSFGQETQYF.

The chain couples TRBV2 to TRBJ1-1; 8 bases fit TRBD1. Germline CDR1 is SNHLY and CDR2 is FYNNEI. V shed 6 bases, J shed 3 bases, and the junction held 6 bases outside the gene matches. CDR3 length equals 14 residues. The chain's CDR3 is CASSPQGADTEAFF. DNA of the CDR3: TGTGCCAGCAGCCCCCAGGGGGCGGACACTGAAGCTTTCTTT.

This clone was counted between two and nine times. V gene TRBV19 combines with J gene TRBJ1-5; D gene uncertain. The CDR3 sequence is 10 residues long. Germline-derived CDR1 and CDR2 are LNHDA and SQIVND (reference sequence). Trimming left V 9 bases short and J 7 bases short, with 7 bases between. In nucleotides, the CDR3 is TGTGCCAGCCTCGGGCAGCCCCAGCATTTT. Translation gives CASLGQPQHF.

The V gene is TRBV5-1, the J gene TRBJ2-2; D possibly uses TRBD1 or TRBD2 (6 bases each). The CDR3 length is 18 residues. The V end lost 1 base, the J end lost 3 bases, and 19 bases lay between the germline ends. Germline V lookup: CDR1 SGHRS, CDR2 YFSETQ. CDR3 protein: CASSLNRYSGEDTGELFF. The CDR3, as DNA: TGCGCCAGCAGCTTGAATAGGTATTCAGGGGAGGACACCGGGGAGCTGTTTTTT.

This clone has only a few counts. The gene calls are TRBV6-5 and TRBJ1-5; D unclear. Germline V gene data show CDR1 as MNHEY and CDR2 as SVGAGI. V lost 5 bases, J lost 6 bases, and 8 bases lay in between. CDR3 length equals 12 residues. The DNA for the CDR3 is TGTGCCAGCAGTATCATAGGTCAGCCCCAGCATTTT. This sequence encodes CASSIIGQPQHF.

The chain carries TRBV2 and TRBJ1-6, with unresolved D. Per germline, CDR1 SNHLY and CDR2 FYNNEI. Trimming stripped 4 bases from V and 10 bases from J, with 11 bases between. There are 13 residues in the CDR3. The CDR3 DNA reads TGTGCCAGCAGTGTAGAGGTTCGGTCACCCCTCCACTTT. Translating it yields CASSVEVRSPLHF.

V usage is TRBV2 and J usage is TRBJ1-2; possible D gene TRBD1, 6 bases. The V end was cut by 6 bases, the J end by 4 bases, with 12 bases between. This CDR3 has 13 amino acids. Germline V gene data show CDR1 as SNHLY and CDR2 as FYNNEI. Written as DNA, the CDR3 is TGTGCCAGCAGGGAGGACAGATCCTATGGCTACACCTTC. This encodes CASREDRSYGYTF.

This chain joins TRBV27 and TRBJ2-1; D possibly corresponds to TRBD1 (5 bases). The CDR3 runs 14 residues. V shed 2 bases and J shed 3 bases, with 8 bases lying between them. Germline values: CDR1 MNHEY, CDR2 SMNVEV (reference sequence). The DNA of the CDR3 is TGTGCCAGCAGTTTACAGGGAAACTACAATGAGCAGTTCTTC. Amino acids: CASSLQGNYNEQFF.

The chain couples TRBV6-1 to TRBJ1-2; D may be TRBD1 (6 bases). The germline gives CDR1 MNHNS, CDR2 SASEGT. V was cut by 2 bases and J by 3 bases, with 22 bases left in between. This CDR3 contains 18 residues. CDR3 loop: CASSEIVRVTGRHYGYTF. The CDR3 DNA reads as TGTGCCAGCAGTGAAATTGTTCGGGTCACAGGGAGGCACTATGGCTACACCTTC.

This rearrangement joins TRBV25-1 to TRBJ1-3; TRBD1 might be the D (5 bases). The ends were cut back, 3 bases at V and 10 bases at J, with 16 bases in the middle. Germline-derived CDR1 and CDR2 are MGHDK and SYGVNS. The CDR3 totals 14 residues. The CDR3: CASSDSGIRGTIYF. CDR3 nucleotide sequence: TGTGCCAGCAGTGATTCAGGGATAAGGGGAACCATATATTTT.